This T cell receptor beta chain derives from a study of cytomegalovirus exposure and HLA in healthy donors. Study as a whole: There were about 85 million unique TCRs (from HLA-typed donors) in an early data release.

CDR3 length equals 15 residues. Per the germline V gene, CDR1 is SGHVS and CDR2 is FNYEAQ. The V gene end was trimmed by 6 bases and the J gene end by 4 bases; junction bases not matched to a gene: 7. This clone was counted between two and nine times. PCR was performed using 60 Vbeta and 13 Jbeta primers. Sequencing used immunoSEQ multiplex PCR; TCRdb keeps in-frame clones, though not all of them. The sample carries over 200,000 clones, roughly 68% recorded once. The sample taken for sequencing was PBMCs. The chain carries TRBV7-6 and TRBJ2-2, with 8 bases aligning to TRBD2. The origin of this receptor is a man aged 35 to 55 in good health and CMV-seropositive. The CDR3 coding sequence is TGTGCCAGCAGGGAATCAGCGGGGGCCACCGGGGAGCTGTTTTTT. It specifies CASRESAGATGELFF.